This T cell receptor beta chain originates from a study of T cells in localized non-small cell lung cancer. Points from the study as a whole: Because only a single region of the tumor was sequenced, heterogeneity remains possible.

The V end was cut by 2 bases, the J end by 7 bases, with 24 bases between. The CDR3 runs 18 residues. The germline CDR1 and CDR2 sequences are MNHNS and SASEGT. Data came from immunoSEQ multiplex PCR; TCRdb stores just in-frame clones and leaves some out. The sample records over 15,000 clones, 89% being singletons. Note on this clone: Its matching antigen is unknown.

This clonotype was sampled from a female donor aged 60 or older with stage III squamous cell lung carcinoma. The V and J genes are TRBV6-1 and TRBJ2-1; either TRBD1 or TRBD2 may fit D (5 bases each). Sequenced here: peripheral blood, sampled before any cancer treatment. CDR3 bases: TGTGCCAGCAGTGAACCCCTCTGGGGGTCCCTAGGGGTGAATGAGCAGTTCTTC. Protein product: CASSEPLWGSLGVNEQFF.